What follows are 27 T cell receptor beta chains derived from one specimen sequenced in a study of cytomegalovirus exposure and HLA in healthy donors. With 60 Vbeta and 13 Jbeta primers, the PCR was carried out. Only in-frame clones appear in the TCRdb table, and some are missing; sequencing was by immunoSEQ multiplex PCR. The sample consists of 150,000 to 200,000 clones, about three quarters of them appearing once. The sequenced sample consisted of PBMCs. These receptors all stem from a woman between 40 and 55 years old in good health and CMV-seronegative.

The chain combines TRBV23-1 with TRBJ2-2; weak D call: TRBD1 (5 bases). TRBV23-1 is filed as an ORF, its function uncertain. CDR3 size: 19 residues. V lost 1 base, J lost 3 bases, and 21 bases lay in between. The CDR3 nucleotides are TGCGCCAGCAGTCAATGGGGTAGTGGGTGCAGGGTCTACACCGGGGAGCTGTTTTTT. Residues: CASSQWGSGCRVYTGELFF.

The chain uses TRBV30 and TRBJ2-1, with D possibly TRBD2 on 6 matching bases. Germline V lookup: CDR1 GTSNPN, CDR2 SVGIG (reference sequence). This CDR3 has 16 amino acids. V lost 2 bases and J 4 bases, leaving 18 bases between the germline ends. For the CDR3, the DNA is TGTGCCTGGAGTCCCCCGGGAGTTGGGGCTTACAATGAGCAGTTCTTC. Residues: CAWSPPGVGAYNEQFF. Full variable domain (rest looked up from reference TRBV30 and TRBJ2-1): SQTIHQWPATLVQPVGSPLSLECTVEGTSNPNLYWYRQAAGRGLQLLFYSVGIGQISSEVPQNLSASRPQDRQFILSSKKLLLSDSGFYLCAWSPPGVGAYNEQFFGPGTRLTVL.

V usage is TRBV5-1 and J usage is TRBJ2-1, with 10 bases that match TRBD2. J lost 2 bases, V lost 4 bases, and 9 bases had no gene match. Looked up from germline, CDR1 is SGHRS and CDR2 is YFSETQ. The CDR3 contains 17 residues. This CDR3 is CASSRSGGLAAYNEQFF. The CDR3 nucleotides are TGCGCCAGCAGCCGCAGTGGCGGACTAGCGGCCTACAATGAGCAGTTCTTC.

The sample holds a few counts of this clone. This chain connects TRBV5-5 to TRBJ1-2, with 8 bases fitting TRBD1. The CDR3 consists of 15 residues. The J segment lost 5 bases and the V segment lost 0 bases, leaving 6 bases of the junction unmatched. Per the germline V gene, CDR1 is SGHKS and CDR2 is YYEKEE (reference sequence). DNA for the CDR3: TGTGCCAGCAGCTTGGACAGGGGGTCGTGGTATGGCTACACCTTC. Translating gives CASSLDRGSWYGYTF.

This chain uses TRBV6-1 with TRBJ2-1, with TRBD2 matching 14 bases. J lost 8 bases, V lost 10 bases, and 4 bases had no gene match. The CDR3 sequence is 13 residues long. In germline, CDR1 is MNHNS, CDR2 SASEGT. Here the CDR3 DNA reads TGTGCCACCACGGGACTAGCGGGGGATGAGCAGTTCTTC. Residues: CATTGLAGDEQFF.

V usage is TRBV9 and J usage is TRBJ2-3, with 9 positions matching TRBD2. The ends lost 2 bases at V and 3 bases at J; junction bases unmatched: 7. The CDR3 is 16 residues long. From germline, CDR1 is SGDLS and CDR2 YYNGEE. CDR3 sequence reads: CASSVEAGGPTDTQYF. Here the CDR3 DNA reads TGTGCCAGCAGCGTCGAGGCGGGAGGGCCAACAGATACGCAGTATTTT.

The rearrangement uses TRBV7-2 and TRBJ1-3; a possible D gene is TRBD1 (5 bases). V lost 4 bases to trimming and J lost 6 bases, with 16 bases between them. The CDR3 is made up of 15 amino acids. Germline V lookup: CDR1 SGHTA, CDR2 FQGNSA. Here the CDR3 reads CASSYQQGTENTIYF. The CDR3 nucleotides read TGTGCCAGCAGCTACCAGCAGGGTACTGAAAACACCATATATTTT.

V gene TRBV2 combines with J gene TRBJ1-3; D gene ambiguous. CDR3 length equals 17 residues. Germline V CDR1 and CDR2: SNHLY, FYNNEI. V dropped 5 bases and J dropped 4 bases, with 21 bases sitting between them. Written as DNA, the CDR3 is TGTGCCAGCAGTTCCTTAGGAGCCTCCTTTGGGGGAAACACCATATATTTT. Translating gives CASSSLGASFGGNTIYF.

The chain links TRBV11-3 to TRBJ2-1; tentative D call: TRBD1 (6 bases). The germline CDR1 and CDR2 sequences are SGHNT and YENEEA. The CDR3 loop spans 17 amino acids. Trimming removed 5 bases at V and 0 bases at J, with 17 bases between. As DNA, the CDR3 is TGTGCCAGCAGCCCCCCCCGGGACACGAGCTCCTACAATGAGCAGTTCTTC. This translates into CASSPPRDTSSYNEQFF.

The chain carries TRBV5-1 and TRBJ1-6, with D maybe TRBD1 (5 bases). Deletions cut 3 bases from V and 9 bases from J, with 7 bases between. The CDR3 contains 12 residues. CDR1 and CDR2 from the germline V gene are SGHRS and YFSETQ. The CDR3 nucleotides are TGCGCCAGCAGCTCCCAGGGTTCACCCCTCCACTTT. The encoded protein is CASSSQGSPLHF.

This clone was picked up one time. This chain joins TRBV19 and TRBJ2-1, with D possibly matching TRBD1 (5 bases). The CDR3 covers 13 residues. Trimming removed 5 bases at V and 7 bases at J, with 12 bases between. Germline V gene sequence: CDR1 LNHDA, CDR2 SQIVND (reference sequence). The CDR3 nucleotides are TGTGCCAGTAGTCCCTCAGGGTTGAATGAGCAGTTCTTC. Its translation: CASSPSGLNEQFF.

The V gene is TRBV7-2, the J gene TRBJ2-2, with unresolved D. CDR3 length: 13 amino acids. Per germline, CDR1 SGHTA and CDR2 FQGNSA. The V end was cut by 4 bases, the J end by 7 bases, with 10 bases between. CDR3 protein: CASSYRSGGELFF. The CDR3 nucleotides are TGTGCCAGCAGCTATCGATCAGGCGGGGAGCTGTTTTTT.

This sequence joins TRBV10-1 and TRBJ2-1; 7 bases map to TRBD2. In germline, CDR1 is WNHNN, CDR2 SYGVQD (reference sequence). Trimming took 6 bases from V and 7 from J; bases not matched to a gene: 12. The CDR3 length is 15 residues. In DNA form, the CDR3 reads TGCGCCAGCAGCCCAGCGGGACTTTTGGGTAATGAGCAGTTCTTC. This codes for CASSPAGLLGNEQFF.

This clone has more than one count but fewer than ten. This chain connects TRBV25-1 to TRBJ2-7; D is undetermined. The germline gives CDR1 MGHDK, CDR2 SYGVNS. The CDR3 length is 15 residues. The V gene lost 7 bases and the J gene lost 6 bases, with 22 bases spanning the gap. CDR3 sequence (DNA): TGTGCCAGCACCCCCACCCCGAGTGTCACGGGCGAGCAGTACTTC. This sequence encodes CASTPTPSVTGEQYF.

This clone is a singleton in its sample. CDR3 bases: TGTGCCAGCAGTCTTTCGGGAGGGAGGCACACTGAAGCTTTCTTT. Its translation: CASSLSGGRHTEAFF. This chain links TRBV7-2 with TRBJ1-1; D is unclear. Germline V CDR1 and CDR2: SGHTA, FQGNSA. This CDR3 comprises 15 residues. V lost 6 bases, J lost 3 bases, and 17 bases lay in between. Full variable domain (outside the CDR3, taken from reference TRBV7-2 and TRBJ1-1): GAGVSQSPSNKVTEKGKDVELRCDPISGHTALYWYRQSLGQGLEFLIYFQGNSAPDKSGLPSDRFSAERTGGSVSTLTIQRTQQEDSAVYLCASSLSGGRHTEAFFGQGTRLTVV.

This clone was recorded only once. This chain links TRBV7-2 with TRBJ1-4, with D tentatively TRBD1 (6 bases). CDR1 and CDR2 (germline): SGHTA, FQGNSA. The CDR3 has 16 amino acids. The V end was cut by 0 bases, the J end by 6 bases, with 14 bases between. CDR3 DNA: TGTGCCAGCAGCTTAGCGTTTAGGGGGGGGGATGAAAAACTGTTTTTT. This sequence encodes CASSLAFRGGDEKLFF.

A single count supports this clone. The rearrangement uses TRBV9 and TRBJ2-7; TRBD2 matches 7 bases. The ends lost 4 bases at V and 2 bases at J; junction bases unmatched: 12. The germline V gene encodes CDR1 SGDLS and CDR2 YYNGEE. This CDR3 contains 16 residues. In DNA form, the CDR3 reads TGTGCCAGCAGCCAACGAGGAGGCAGCGGGACCTACGAGCAGTACTTC. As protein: CASSQRGGSGTYEQYF.

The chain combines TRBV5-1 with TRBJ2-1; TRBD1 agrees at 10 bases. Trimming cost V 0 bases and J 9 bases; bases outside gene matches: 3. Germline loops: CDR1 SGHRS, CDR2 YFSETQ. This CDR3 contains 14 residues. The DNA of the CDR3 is TGCGCCAGCAGCTTGGGACAGGGGGCGGGTGAGCAGTTCTTC. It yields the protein CASSLGQGAGEQFF.

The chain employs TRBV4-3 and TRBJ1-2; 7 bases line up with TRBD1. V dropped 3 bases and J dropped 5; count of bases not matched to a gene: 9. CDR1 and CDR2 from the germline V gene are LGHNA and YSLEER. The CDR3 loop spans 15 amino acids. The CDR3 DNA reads TGCGCCAGCAGCCAGACCCCAACAGGGGTTTATGGCTACACCTTC. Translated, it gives CASSQTPTGVYGYTF.

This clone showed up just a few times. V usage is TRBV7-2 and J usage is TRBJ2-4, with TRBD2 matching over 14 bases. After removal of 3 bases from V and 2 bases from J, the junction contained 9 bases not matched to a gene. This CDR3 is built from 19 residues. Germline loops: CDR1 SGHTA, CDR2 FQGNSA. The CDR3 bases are TGTGCCAGCAGCTTTTCGGGACTAGCGGGAGCCGGGACCAAAAACATTCAGTACTTC. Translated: CASSFSGLAGAGTKNIQYF.

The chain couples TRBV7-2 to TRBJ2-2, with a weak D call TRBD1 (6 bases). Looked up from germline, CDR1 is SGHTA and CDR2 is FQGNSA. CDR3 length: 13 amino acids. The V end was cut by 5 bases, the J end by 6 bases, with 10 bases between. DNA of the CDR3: TGTGCCAGCAGCGGACGGACAGCCGGGGAGCTGTTTTTT. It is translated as CASSGRTAGELFF.

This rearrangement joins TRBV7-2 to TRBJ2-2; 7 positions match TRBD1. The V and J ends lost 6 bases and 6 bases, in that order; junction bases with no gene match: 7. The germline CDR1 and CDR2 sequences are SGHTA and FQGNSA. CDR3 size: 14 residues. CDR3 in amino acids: CASSFTQGAGELFF. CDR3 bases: TGTGCCAGCAGTTTTACGCAGGGGGCCGGGGAGCTGTTTTTT.

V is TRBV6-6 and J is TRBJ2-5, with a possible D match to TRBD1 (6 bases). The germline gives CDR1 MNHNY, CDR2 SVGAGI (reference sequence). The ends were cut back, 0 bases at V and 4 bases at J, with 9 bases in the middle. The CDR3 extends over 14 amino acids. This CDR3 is CASSYSRGGETQYF. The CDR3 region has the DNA TGTGCCAGCAGTTACTCGAGAGGGGGAGAGACCCAGTACTTC.

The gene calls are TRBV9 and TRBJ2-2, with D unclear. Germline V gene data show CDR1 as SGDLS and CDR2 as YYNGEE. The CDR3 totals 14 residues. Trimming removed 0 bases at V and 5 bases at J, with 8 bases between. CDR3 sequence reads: CASSVVGLTGELFF. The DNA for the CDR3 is TGTGCCAGCAGCGTAGTCGGTCTGACCGGGGAGCTGTTTTTT.

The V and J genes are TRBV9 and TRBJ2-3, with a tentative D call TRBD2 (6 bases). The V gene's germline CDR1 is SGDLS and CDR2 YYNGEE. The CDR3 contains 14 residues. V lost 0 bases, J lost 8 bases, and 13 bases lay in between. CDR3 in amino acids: CASSVESGPGTQYF. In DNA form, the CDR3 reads TGTGCCAGCAGCGTAGAAAGCGGGCCAGGTACGCAGTATTTT. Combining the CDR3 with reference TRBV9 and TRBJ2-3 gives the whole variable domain DSGVTQTPKHLITATGQRVTLRCSPRSGDLSVYWYQQSLDQGLQFLIQYYNGEERAKGNILERFSAQQFPDLHSELNLSSLELGDSALYFCASSVESGPGTQYFGPGTRLTVL.

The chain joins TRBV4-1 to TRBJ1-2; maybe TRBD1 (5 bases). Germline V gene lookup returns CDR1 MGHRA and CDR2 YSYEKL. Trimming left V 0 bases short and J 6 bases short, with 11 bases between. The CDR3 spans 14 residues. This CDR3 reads CASSQDWQGNGYTF. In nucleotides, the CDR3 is TGCGCCAGCAGCCAAGATTGGCAGGGTAATGGCTACACCTTC.

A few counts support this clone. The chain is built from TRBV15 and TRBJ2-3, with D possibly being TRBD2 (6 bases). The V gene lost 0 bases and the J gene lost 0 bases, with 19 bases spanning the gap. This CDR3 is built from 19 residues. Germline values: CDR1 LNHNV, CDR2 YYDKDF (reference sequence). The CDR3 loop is CATSREYGYGRGSTDTQYF. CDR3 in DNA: TGTGCCACCAGCAGAGAATATGGTTATGGGCGGGGAAGCACAGATACGCAGTATTTT.